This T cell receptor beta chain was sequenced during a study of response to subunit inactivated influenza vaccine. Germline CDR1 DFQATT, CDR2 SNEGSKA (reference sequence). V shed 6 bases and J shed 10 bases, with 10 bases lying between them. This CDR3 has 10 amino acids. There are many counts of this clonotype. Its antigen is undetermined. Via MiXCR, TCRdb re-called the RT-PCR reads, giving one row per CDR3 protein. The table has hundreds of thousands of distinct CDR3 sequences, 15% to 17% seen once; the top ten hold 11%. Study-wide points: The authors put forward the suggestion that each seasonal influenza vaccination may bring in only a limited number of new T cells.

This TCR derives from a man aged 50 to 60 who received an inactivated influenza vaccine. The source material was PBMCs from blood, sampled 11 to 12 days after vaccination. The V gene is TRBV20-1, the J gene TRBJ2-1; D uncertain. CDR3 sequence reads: CSAGVGEQFF. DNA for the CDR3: TGCAGTGCCGGCGTCGGGGAGCAGTTCTTC.